This T cell receptor (beta chain) was captured in a study of PD-1 blockade in classical Hodgkin lymphoma. Every patient experienced relapse after autologous stem cell transplantation, and brentuximab vedotin exposure varied. V was pared by 0 bases and J by 3 bases, with 10 bases between. Germline CDR1 SGHDT, CDR2 YYEEEE. The CDR3 covers 15 residues. Assay: immunoSEQ multiplex PCR; the TCRdb copy retains only in-frame clones and omits some. The sample shows tens of thousands of clones, around 82% of them seen only once. This clone was observed a handful of times. Sequencing was performed on peripheral blood mononuclear cells (PBMCs), taken before the second cycle of nivolumab. V and J are TRBV5-6 and TRBJ2-1, with D unclear. This TCR was sampled from a human donor with classical Hodgkin lymphoma. CDR3 sequence: CASSLGGFSYNEQFF. In nucleotides, the CDR3 is TGTGCCAGCAGCTTGGGGGGATTTAGCTACAATGAGCAGTTCTTC.